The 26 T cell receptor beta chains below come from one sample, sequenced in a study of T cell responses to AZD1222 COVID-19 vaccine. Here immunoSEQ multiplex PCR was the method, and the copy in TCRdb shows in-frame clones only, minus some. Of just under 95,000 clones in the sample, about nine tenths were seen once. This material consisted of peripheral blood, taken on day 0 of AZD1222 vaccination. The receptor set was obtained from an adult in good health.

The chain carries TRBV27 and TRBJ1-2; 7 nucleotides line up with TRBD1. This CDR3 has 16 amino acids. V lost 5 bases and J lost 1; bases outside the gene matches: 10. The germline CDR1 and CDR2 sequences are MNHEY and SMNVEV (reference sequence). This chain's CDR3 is CASSPYRDSFNYGYTF. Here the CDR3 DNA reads TGTGCCAGCAGTCCTTACCGGGACAGCTTTAACTATGGCTACACCTTC.

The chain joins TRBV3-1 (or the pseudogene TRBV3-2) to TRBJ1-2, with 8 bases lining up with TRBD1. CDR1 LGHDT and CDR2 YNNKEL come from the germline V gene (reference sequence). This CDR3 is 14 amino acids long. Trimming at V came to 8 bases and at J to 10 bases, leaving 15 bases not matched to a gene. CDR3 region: CASSSPGQDLVYTF. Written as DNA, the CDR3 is TGTGCCAGCTCCTCCCCGGGACAGGATTTGGTCTACACCTTC.

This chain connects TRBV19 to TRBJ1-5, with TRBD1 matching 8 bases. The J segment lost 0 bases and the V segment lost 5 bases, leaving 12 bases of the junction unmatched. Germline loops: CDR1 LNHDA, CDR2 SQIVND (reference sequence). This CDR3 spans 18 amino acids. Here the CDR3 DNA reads TGTGCCAGTAGTGCCAACCGGGACAGGAGGATTAGCAATCAGCCCCAGCATTTT. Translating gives CASSANRDRRISNQPQHF.

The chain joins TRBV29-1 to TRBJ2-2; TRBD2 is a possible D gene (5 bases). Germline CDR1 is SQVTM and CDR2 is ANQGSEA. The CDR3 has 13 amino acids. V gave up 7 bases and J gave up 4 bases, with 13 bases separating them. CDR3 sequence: CSASLAGTGELFF. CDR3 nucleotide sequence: TGCAGCGCTAGCCTAGCAGGCACCGGGGAGCTGTTTTTT.

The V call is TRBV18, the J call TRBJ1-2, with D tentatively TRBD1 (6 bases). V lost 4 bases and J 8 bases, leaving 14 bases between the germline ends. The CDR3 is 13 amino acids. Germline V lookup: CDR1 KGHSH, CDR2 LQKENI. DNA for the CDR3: TGTGCCAGCTCACGGGACAACCATAACGGCTACACCTTC. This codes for CASSRDNHNGYTF. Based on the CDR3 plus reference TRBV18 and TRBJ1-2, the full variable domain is NAGVMQNPRHLVRRRGQEARLRCSPMKGHSHVYWYRQLPEEGLKFMVYLQKENIIDESGMPKERFSAEFPKEGPSILRIQQVVRGDSAAYFCASSRDNHNGYTFGSGTRLTVV.

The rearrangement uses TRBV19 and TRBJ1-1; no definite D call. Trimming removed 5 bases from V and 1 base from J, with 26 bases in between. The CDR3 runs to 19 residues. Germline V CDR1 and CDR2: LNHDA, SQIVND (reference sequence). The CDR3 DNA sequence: TGTGCCAGTAGTCCCCTCCGGCGGACGGGAGGGATTAGGAACACTGAAGCTTTCTTT. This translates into CASSPLRRTGGIRNTEAFF.

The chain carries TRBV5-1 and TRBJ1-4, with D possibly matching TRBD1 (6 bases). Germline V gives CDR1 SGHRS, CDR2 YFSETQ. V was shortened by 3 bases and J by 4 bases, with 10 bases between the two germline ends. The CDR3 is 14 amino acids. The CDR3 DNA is TGCGCCAGCAGCTCGGACAGCTATAATGAAAAACTGTTTTTT. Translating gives CASSSDSYNEKLFF.

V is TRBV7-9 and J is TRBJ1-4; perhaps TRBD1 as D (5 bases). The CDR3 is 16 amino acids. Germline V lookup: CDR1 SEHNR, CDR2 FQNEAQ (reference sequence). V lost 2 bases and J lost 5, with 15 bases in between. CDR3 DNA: TGTGCCAGCAGCTTAAGGCAGGGCGATCTAAATGAAAAACTGTTTTTT. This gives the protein CASSLRQGDLNEKLFF.

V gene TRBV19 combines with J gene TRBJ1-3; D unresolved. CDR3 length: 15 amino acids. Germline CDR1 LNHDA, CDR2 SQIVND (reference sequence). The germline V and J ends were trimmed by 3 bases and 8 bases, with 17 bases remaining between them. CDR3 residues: CASSIPGAAMYTIYF. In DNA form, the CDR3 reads TGTGCCAGTAGTATTCCGGGCGCCGCTATGTACACCATATATTTT.

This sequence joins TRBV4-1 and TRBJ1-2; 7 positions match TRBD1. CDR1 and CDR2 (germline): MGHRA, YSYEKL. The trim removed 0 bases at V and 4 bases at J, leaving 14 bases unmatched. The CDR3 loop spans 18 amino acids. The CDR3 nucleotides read TGCGCCAGCAGCCAAGATGGGACCCAGGGGGTCGGCAGCTATGGCTACACCTTC. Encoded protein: CASSQDGTQGVGSYGYTF.

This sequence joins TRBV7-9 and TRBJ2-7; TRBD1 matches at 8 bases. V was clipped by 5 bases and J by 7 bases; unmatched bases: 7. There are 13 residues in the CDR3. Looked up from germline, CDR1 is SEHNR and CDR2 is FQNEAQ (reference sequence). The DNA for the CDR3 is TGTGCCAGCAGCAGACAGGGGATGTGGGAGCAGTACTTC. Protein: CASSRQGMWEQYF.

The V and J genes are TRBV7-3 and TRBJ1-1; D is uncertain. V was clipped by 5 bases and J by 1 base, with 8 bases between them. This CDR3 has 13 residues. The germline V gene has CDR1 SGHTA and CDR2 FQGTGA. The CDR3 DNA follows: TGTGCCAGCAGCATCCCCGGGAACACTGAAGCTTTCTTT. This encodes CASSIPGNTEAFF.

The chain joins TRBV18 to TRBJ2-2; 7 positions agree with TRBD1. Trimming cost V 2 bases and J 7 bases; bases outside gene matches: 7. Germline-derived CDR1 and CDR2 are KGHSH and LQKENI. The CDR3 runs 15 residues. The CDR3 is CASSPRQGEGGELFF. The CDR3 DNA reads TGTGCCAGCTCACCAAGGCAGGGGGAAGGCGGGGAGCTGTTTTTT. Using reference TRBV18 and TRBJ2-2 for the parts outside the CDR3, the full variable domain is NAGVMQNPRHLVRRRGQEARLRCSPMKGHSHVYWYRQLPEEGLKFMVYLQKENIIDESGMPKERFSAEFPKEGPSILRIQQVVRGDSAAYFCASSPRQGEGGELFFGEGSRLTVL.

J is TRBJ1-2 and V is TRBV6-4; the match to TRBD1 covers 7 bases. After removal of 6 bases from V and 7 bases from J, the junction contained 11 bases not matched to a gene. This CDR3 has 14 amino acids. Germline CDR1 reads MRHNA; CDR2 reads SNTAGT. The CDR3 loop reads CASSPQGGPFGYTF. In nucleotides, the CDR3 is TGTGCCAGCAGCCCGCAGGGGGGACCCTTTGGCTACACCTTC.

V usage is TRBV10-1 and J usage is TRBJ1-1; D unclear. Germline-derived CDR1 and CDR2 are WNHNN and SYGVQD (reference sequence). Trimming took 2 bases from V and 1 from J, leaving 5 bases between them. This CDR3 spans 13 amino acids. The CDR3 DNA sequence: TGCGCCAGCAGTGAGACGGCGAACACTGAAGCTTTCTTT. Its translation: CASSETANTEAFF.

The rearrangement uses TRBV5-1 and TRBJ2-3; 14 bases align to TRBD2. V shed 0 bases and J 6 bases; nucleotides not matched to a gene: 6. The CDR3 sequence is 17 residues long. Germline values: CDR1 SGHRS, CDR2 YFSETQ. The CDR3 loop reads CASSLARTSGRPDTQYF. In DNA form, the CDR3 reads TGCGCCAGCAGCTTGGCCCGGACTAGCGGGAGGCCGGATACGCAGTATTTT.

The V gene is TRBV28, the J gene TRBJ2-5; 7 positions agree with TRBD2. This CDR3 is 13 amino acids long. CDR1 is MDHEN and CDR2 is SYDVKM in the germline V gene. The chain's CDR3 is CAWGRDYQETQYF. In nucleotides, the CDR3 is TGTGCTTGGGGCAGGGACTATCAAGAGACCCAGTACTTC.

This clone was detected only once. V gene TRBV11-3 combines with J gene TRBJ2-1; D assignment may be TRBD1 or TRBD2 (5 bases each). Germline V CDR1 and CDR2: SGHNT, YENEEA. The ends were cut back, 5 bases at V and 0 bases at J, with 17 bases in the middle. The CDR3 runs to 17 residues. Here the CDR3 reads CASSRAFDSGSYNEQFF. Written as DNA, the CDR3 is TGTGCCAGCAGCCGAGCCTTCGACAGCGGCTCCTACAATGAGCAGTTCTTC.

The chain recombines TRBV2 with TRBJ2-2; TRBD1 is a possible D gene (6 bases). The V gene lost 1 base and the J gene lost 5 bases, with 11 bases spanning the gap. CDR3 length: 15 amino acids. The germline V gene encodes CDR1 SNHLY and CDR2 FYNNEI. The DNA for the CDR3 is TGTGCCAGCAGTGAAGTGAGGACAGCAACCGGGGAGCTGTTTTTT. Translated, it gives CASSEVRTATGELFF.

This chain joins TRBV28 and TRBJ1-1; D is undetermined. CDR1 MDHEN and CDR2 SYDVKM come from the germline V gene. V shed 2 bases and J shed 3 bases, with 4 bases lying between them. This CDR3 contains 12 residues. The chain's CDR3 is CASSLPHTEAFF. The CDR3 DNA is TGTGCCAGCAGTTTACCACACACTGAAGCTTTCTTT.

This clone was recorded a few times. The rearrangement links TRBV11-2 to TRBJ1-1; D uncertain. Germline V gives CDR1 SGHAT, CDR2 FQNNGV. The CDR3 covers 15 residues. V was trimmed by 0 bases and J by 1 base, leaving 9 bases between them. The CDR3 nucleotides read TGTGCCAGCAGCTTAGACGGTTCCCCGAACACTGAAGCTTTCTTT. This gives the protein CASSLDGSPNTEAFF.

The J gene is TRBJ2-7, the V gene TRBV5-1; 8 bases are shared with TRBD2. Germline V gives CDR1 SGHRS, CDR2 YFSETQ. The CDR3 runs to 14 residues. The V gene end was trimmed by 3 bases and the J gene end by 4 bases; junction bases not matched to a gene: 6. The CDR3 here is CASSYSGALYEQYF. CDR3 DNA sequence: TGCGCCAGCAGCTATAGCGGGGCGCTGTACGAGCAGTACTTC.

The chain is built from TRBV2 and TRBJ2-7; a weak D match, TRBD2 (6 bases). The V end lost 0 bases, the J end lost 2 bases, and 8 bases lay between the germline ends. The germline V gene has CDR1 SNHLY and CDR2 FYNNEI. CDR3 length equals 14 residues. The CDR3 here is CASSEAEGTYEQYF. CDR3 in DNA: TGTGCCAGCAGTGAAGCGGAGGGTACCTACGAGCAGTACTTC.

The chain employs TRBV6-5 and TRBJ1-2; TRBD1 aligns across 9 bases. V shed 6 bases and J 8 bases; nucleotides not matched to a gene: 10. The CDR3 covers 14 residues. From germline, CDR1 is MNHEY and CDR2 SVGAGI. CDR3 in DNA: TGTGCCAGCAGAGATTGGGACAGGGCGGGAGGCTACACCTTC. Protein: CASRDWDRAGGYTF.

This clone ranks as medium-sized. Written as DNA, the CDR3 is TGTGCCAGCAGTGACAAGGTGAAAAATGAGCAGTTCTTC. Translation: CASSDKVKNEQFF. The J gene is TRBJ2-1, the V gene TRBV6-4; D is unclear. Looked up from germline, CDR1 is MRHNA and CDR2 is SNTAGT. The germline V and J ends were trimmed by 2 bases and 7 bases, with 9 bases remaining between them. The CDR3 has 13 amino acids.

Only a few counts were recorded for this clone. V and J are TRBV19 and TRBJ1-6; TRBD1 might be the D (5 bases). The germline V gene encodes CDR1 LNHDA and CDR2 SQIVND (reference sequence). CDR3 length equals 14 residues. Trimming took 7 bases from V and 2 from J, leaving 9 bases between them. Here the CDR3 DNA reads TGTGCCAGTAAGGAGGGGACCTATAATTCACCCCTCCACTTT. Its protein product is CASKEGTYNSPLHF.